A single sample gave rise to the 18 T cell receptor beta chains below, sequenced in a study of radiation and T cells in renal cell carcinoma. Only in-frame clones appear in the TCRdb table, and some are missing; sequencing was by immunoSEQ multiplex PCR. The table has some 150,000 clones, less than 85% seen once. The time point was: baseline pretreatment blood. This sample's treatment: 15 Gy SBRT to primary tumor, nephrectomy 4 weeks later. Sequencing was performed on blood, taken from a patient whose treatment included radiotherapy and nephrectomy. These receptors were taken from a woman between 50 and 59 years old with renal cell carcinoma.

The chain uses TRBV6-5 and TRBJ2-5, with a possible D match to TRBD1 (6 bases). Germline loops: CDR1 MNHEY, CDR2 SVGAGI. V shed 2 bases and J shed 0 bases, with 10 bases lying between them. The CDR3 is 15 amino acids. The CDR3 loop is CASSYQGNYQETQYF. The CDR3, as DNA: TGTGCCAGCAGTTACCAGGGGAACTACCAAGAGACCCAGTACTTC.

The gene calls are TRBV5-1 and TRBJ1-5; no reliable D call. The CDR3 loop spans 14 amino acids. V lost 4 bases, J lost 0 bases, and 8 bases lay in between. CDR1 SGHRS and CDR2 YFSETQ come from the germline V gene. CDR3 sequence reads: CASSPGISNQPQHF. In nucleotides, the CDR3 is TGCGCCAGCAGCCCTGGGATTAGCAATCAGCCCCAGCATTTT.

The CDR3 is CASSLGQGHTEAFF. In DNA form, the CDR3 reads TGCGCCAGCAGCTTGGGACAGGGGCACACTGAAGCTTTCTTT. The chain combines TRBV5-1 with TRBJ1-1, with 8 nucleotides matching TRBD1. V lost 0 bases, J lost 3 bases, and 1 base stayed unmatched. The CDR3 is 14 amino acids. The germline gives CDR1 SGHRS, CDR2 YFSETQ.

This chain connects TRBV5-1 to TRBJ2-2; D perhaps matches TRBD2 (5 bases). Deletions cut 5 bases from V and 4 bases from J, with 9 bases between. This CDR3 region has 13 residues. In germline, CDR1 is SGHRS, CDR2 YFSETQ. The chain's CDR3 is CASRGGSTGELFF. The CDR3 nucleotides are TGCGCCAGCAGGGGCGGGTCCACCGGGGAGCTGTTTTTT.

The chain combines TRBV9 with TRBJ2-1; 10 bases map to TRBD1. Losses at the gene ends were 4 bases for V and 0 bases for J; bases not matched to a gene: 4. Germline CDR1 and CDR2: SGDLS and YYNGEE. CDR3 length equals 16 residues. The CDR3 here is CASSTRTGGSYNEQFF. The CDR3 bases are TGTGCCAGCAGCACCCGGACAGGGGGCTCCTACAATGAGCAGTTCTTC.

The genes are TRBV10-2 and TRBJ2-7; TRBD1 or TRBD2 may be the D gene (5 bases each). CDR3 length: 15 amino acids. From germline, CDR1 is WSHSY and CDR2 SAAADI. The V gene lost 4 bases and the J gene lost 0 bases, with 13 bases spanning the gap. The CDR3 bases are TGCGCCAGCAGTGGTCCCGGGGCGAGCTCCTACGAGCAGTACTTC. Its protein is CASSGPGASSYEQYF.

This rearrangement joins TRBV4-3 to TRBJ2-6; D might be TRBD1 (6 bases). CDR3 size: 17 residues. V lost 1 base, J lost 2 bases, and 12 bases lay in between. CDR1 and CDR2 from the germline V gene are LGHNA and YSLEER. CDR3 coding DNA: TGCGCCAGCAGCCAAGGGGCACAGGGAGCTGGGGCCAACGTCCTGACTTTC. Its translation: CASSQGAQGAGANVLTF.

The chain is built from TRBV2 and TRBJ1-3, with D unclear. The V and J ends lost 4 bases and 2 bases respectively, with 12 bases between them. This CDR3 is 15 amino acids long. Germline V gene lookup returns CDR1 SNHLY and CDR2 FYNNEI. For the CDR3, the DNA is TGTGCCAGCAGTGTGGACGCCGTTACTGGAAACACCATATATTTT. This gives the protein CASSVDAVTGNTIYF.

V usage is TRBV30 and J usage is TRBJ1-1, with D unresolved. CDR3 length: 13 residues. The ends were cut back, 0 bases at V and 4 bases at J, with 9 bases in the middle. The germline V gene has CDR1 GTSNPN and CDR2 SVGIG (reference sequence). CDR3 nucleotides: TGTGCCTGGAGTGTAAACTGGGGCACTGAAGCTTTCTTT. Its protein is CAWSVNWGTEAFF.

This clone was seen just once. The V gene is TRBV5-5, the J gene TRBJ1-1; D perhaps matches TRBD1 (5 bases). The CDR3 covers 15 residues. V shed 2 bases and J shed 1 base, with 12 bases lying between them. Germline V CDR1 and CDR2: SGHKS, YYEKEE (reference sequence). This CDR3 reads CASSFSGTENTEAFF. As DNA, the CDR3 is TGTGCCAGCAGCTTTTCCGGGACGGAGAACACTGAAGCTTTCTTT.

The chain employs TRBV5-6 and TRBJ1-1, with TRBD1 matching over 9 bases. The V and J ends lost 2 bases and 0 bases, in that order; junction bases with no gene match: 5. Germline V lookup: CDR1 SGHDT, CDR2 YYEEEE. The CDR3 extends over 16 amino acids. CDR3 sequence reads: CASSFGTGYVNTEAFF. CDR3 DNA: TGTGCCAGCAGCTTCGGGACAGGGTATGTGAACACTGAAGCTTTCTTT.

V is TRBV9 and J is TRBJ2-7; 7 nucleotides line up with TRBD2. Trimming cost V 0 bases and J 2 bases; bases outside gene matches: 11. CDR3 size: 17 residues. Germline assignment: CDR1 SGDLS and CDR2 YYNGEE. Here the CDR3 DNA reads TGTGCCAGCAGCGTAGGGCTAGGGGAGGGGAGGGCCTACGAGCAGTACTTC. Amino acids: CASSVGLGEGRAYEQYF.

This chain uses TRBV11-2 with TRBJ1-2, with TRBD1 identical over 7 bases. The CDR3 runs to 15 residues. Looked up from germline, CDR1 is SGHAT and CDR2 is FQNNGV. After removal of 5 bases from V and 2 bases from J, the junction contained 8 bases not matched to a gene. The CDR3 spells CASSAAQGYNYGYTF. CDR3 nucleotides: TGTGCCAGCAGCGCCGCACAGGGGTACAACTATGGCTACACCTTC. Variable domain in full (rest from reference TRBV11-2 and TRBJ1-2): EAGVAQSPRYKIIEKRQSVAFWCNPISGHATLYWYQQILGQGPKLLIQFQNNGVVDDSQLPKDRFSAERLKGVDSTLKIQPAKLEDSAVYLCASSAAQGYNYGYTFGSGTRLTVV.

This clone was recorded a few times. The rearrangement uses TRBV4-1 and TRBJ1-1; D uncertain. The CDR3 sequence is 16 residues long. V dropped 0 bases and J dropped 0 bases, with 11 bases sitting between them. Looked up from germline, CDR1 is MGHRA and CDR2 is YSYEKL. CDR3 in DNA: TGCGCCAGCAGCCAAGATCCCTATGGCATGAACACTGAAGCTTTCTTT. It encodes CASSQDPYGMNTEAFF.

This clone was recorded only once. This sequence joins TRBV18 and TRBJ1-2; 7 bases are shared with TRBD1. The CDR3 contains 14 residues. Trimming at V came to 3 bases and at J to 6 bases, leaving 7 bases not matched to a gene. CDR1 is KGHSH and CDR2 is LQKENI in the germline V gene. CDR3 in DNA: TGTGCCAGCTCACCCACTACAGGGGAGAATGGCTACACCTTC. Protein sequence: CASSPTTGENGYTF. The complete variable domain, with remaining parts taken from reference TRBV18 and TRBJ1-2, reads NAGVMQNPRHLVRRRGQEARLRCSPMKGHSHVYWYRQLPEEGLKFMVYLQKENIIDESGMPKERFSAEFPKEGPSILRIQQVVRGDSAAYFCASSPTTGENGYTFGSGTRLTVV.

The chain employs TRBV4-1 and TRBJ2-5, with 15 bases that match TRBD2. V dropped 3 bases and J dropped 2; count of bases not matched to a gene: 4. CDR3 length equals 17 residues. From germline, CDR1 is MGHRA and CDR2 YSYEKL. CDR3 loop: CASSQGGLAGGQETQYF. In DNA form, the CDR3 reads TGCGCCAGCAGCCAGGGCGGACTAGCGGGGGGGCAAGAGACCCAGTACTTC.

The gene calls are TRBV4-3 and TRBJ1-2; 8 nucleotides match TRBD1. Trimming cost V 3 bases and J 0 bases; bases outside gene matches: 3. The CDR3 spans 15 residues. CDR1 LGHNA and CDR2 YSLEER come from the germline V gene. The CDR3 region has the DNA TGCGCCAGCAGCCAGGGACAGGCCGCTAACTATGGCTACACCTTC. It specifies CASSQGQAANYGYTF.

This CDR3 reads CASRAGRSTDTQYF. CDR3 nucleotide sequence: TGCGCCAGCCGAGCAGGGCGTAGCACAGATACGCAGTATTTT. The rearrangement joins TRBV10-1 to TRBJ2-3; possibly TRBD1 for D (5 bases). V shed 8 bases and J shed 0 bases, with 12 bases lying between them. The CDR3 is made up of 14 amino acids. Germline V gene sequence: CDR1 WNHNN, CDR2 SYGVQD (reference sequence).